These 18 T cell receptor beta chains share one sample of origin, sequenced in a study of T cells in Graves' hyperthyroidism and ophthalmopathy. TCR beta CDR3 regions were amplified from RNA transcripts. In the first-round RT-PCR of the TCR CDR3, the HTBI primer set was used. TCRdb used MiXCR to reprocess the multiplex PCR reads, holding one entry per CDR3 protein. The sample shows a few hundred thousand distinct CDR3 sequences, just over 45% of them seen only once. The sample consisted of peripheral blood or thyroid tissue (not recorded which). All receptors come from a woman aged 18-29 years with Graves' hyperthyroidism.

This clonotype showed up many times. The chain is built from TRBV24-1 and TRBJ1-2; D is ambiguous. CDR1 is KGHDR and CDR2 is SFDVKD in the germline V gene. V was trimmed by 1 base and J by 0 bases, leaving 5 bases between them. This CDR3 comprises 14 residues. CDR3 protein: CATSDFGTNYGYTF. The CDR3 nucleotides read TGTGCCACCAGTGATTTCGGGACTAACTATGGCTACACCTTC.

This clonotype was detected many times. This chain connects TRBV20-1 to TRBJ1-1, with D perhaps matching TRBD1 (6 bases). The CDR3 length is 13 residues. Trimming left V 6 bases short and J 4 bases short, with 15 bases between. Per germline, CDR1 DFQATT and CDR2 SNEGSKA (reference sequence). CDR3 protein: CSARGQRSTEAFF. The CDR3 DNA follows: TGCAGTGCCAGGGGCCAACGGTCCACTGAAGCTTTCTTT.

The chain recombines TRBV7-2 with TRBJ2-3, with 15 nucleotides matching TRBD2. Germline V gives CDR1 SGHTA, CDR2 FQGNSA. V lost 7 bases to trimming and J lost 7 bases; unmatched junction nucleotides: 12. The CDR3 is made up of 17 amino acids. CDR3 nucleotide sequence: TGTGCCAGCATCGTCGGACTAGCGGGAGGGCCAGGCAATACGCAGTATTTT. It translates to CASIVGLAGGPGNTQYF. Full variable domain (missing parts from reference TRBV7-2 and TRBJ2-3): GAGVSQSPSNKVTEKGKDVELRCDPISGHTALYWYRQSLGQGLEFLIYFQGNSAPDKSGLPSDRFSAERTGGSVSTLTIQRTQQEDSAVYLCASIVGLAGGPGNTQYFGPGTRLTVL.

CDR3 sequence: CATRRLDQSGYTF. The CDR3 nucleotides are TGTGCCACCAGACGTTTAGATCAGTCTGGCTACACCTTC. V gene TRBV15 combines with J gene TRBJ1-2; D uncertain. V was cut by 6 bases and J by 7 bases, with 15 bases left in between. The CDR3 spans 13 residues. Germline loops: CDR1 LNHNV, CDR2 YYDKDF (reference sequence).

The chain recombines TRBV10-3 with TRBJ1-5; TRBD1 might be the D (5 bases). Trimming left V 0 bases short and J 0 bases short, with 15 bases between. Germline CDR1 and CDR2: ENHRY and SYGVKD. CDR3 length: 18 residues. The CDR3: CAISESFGGTASNQPQHF. In DNA form, the CDR3 reads TGTGCCATCAGTGAGTCGTTTGGGGGAACCGCTAGCAATCAGCCCCAGCATTTT.

The CDR3 here is CASSPTGQGGSGYTF. In DNA form, the CDR3 reads TGTGCCAGCAGCCCAACGGGACAGGGCGGATCTGGCTACACCTTC. The chain couples TRBV7-9 to TRBJ1-2, with 9 bases matching TRBD1. Germline loops: CDR1 SEHNR, CDR2 FQNEAQ (reference sequence). J lost 7 bases, V lost 5 bases, and 11 bases had no gene match. The CDR3 is made up of 15 amino acids.

On this clonotype itself: This may come from a read error, since a much larger clone is one base off. This chain joins TRBV6-1 and TRBJ1-1, with TRBD1 identical over 8 bases. Germline CDR1 MNHNS, CDR2 SASEGT. The CDR3 length is 15 residues. V shed 8 bases, J shed 5 bases, and the junction held 13 bases outside the gene matches. CDR3: CASGRAGQGRTEAFF. In DNA, the CDR3 is TGTGCCAGCGGAAGAGCCGGACAGGGTAGAACTGAAGCTTTCTTT.

The chain has TRBV12-3 or TRBV12-4 and TRBJ1-1; D is undetermined. Trimming shortened V by 3 bases and J by 4 bases, and 9 bases separated the two germline ends. The CDR3 extends over 13 amino acids. The chain's CDR3 is CASSLTESTEAFF. The DNA of the CDR3 is TGTGCCAGCAGTTTGACGGAGAGCACTGAAGCTTTCTTT.

The table lists this clonotype with a count of one. The V call is TRBV15, the J call TRBJ2-2; TRBD2 matches 10 bases. After removal of 0 bases from V and 4 bases from J, the junction contained 14 bases not matched to a gene. The CDR3 runs to 20 residues. Germline V lookup: CDR1 LNHNV, CDR2 YYDKDF (reference sequence). This CDR3 is CATSRERELAGTGSTGELFF. CDR3 nucleotide sequence: TGTGCCACCAGCAGAGAGAGGGAACTAGCGGGGACAGGAAGCACCGGGGAGCTGTTTTTT.

In regard to this clonotype: A much bigger clone sits one base away, suggesting this may be a read error. The CDR3 loop is CASSQPLGRAGELFF. The CDR3 DNA follows: TGCGCCAGCAGCCAACCATTGGGACGCGCGGGGGAGCTGTTTTTT. The V gene is TRBV7-9, the J gene TRBJ2-2; the D gene could be TRBD1 or TRBD2 (5 bases each). The CDR3 runs to 15 residues. CDR1 is SEHNR and CDR2 is FQNEAQ in the germline V gene (reference sequence).

The CDR3 spells CASSLAPGSGAEKLFF. The CDR3 bases are TGTGCCAGCAGCTTAGCGCCTGGATCAGGGGCCGAAAAACTGTTTTTT. The V and J genes are TRBV7-6 and TRBJ1-4; possibly TRBD1 for D (6 bases). Trimming pared 0 bases from V and 8 bases from J, leaving 16 bases between. The CDR3 is 16 residues long. Germline loops: CDR1 SGHVS, CDR2 FNYEAQ.

CDR3 region: CSARTTNTEAFF. Here the CDR3 DNA reads TGCAGTGCTAGGACAACGAACACTGAAGCTTTCTTT. The chain is built from TRBV20-1 and TRBJ1-1; D unclear. Germline CDR1 and CDR2: DFQATT and SNEGSKA (reference sequence). The CDR3 sequence is 12 residues long. V lost 3 bases to trimming and J lost 1 base, with 6 bases between them.

In the case of this clonotype: An end of the junction does not agree with germline; a read error may underlie this. This chain uses TRBV6-5 with TRBJ2-5; TRBD1 matches 7 bases. The germline V gene encodes CDR1 MNHEY and CDR2 SVGAGI. The CDR3 length is 11 residues. The CDR3, as DNA: TGTGCCAGCGCTGATAGGACAGGAGAGTTCTTC. Its translation is CASADRTGEFF.

The chain couples TRBV9 to TRBJ1-2, with D possibly being TRBD1 (5 bases). Germline assignment: CDR1 SGDLS and CDR2 YYNGEE. The CDR3 is made up of 14 amino acids. The ends were cut back, 0 bases at V and 7 bases at J, with 13 bases in the middle. DNA for the CDR3: TGTGCCAGCAGCGTAGATGGAGGAAGGGGTGGCTACACCTTC. Encoded protein: CASSVDGGRGGYTF.

This clonotype appeared a single time. The V and J genes are TRBV30 and TRBJ2-2, with 7 bases identical to TRBD2. Germline V CDR1 and CDR2: GTSNPN, SVGIG (reference sequence). V was clipped by 3 bases and J by 4 bases; unmatched bases: 11. This CDR3 region has 16 residues. The CDR3 sequence: CAWSGRRLAGTGELFF. The CDR3, as DNA: TGTGCCTGGAGCGGGAGGCGCTTAGCGGGCACCGGGGAGCTGTTTTTT.

This clonotype appeared many times. The J gene is TRBJ1-5, the V gene TRBV6-6, with D possibly matching TRBD1 (5 bases). Germline V lookup: CDR1 MNHNY, CDR2 SVGAGI (reference sequence). The V gene lost 6 bases and the J gene lost 2 bases, with 26 bases spanning the gap. The CDR3 has 19 residues. The CDR3 reads CASSPSRGRGIRGNQPQHF. DNA for the CDR3: TGTGCCAGCAGCCCCTCCCGGGGACGGGGGATCCGTGGCAATCAGCCCCAGCATTTT.

This clonotype was seen only a few times. V gene TRBV7-3 combines with J gene TRBJ2-3; D may be TRBD1 or TRBD2 (5 bases each). Trimming stripped 5 bases from V and 2 bases from J, with 11 bases between. Per the germline V gene, CDR1 is SGHTA and CDR2 is FQGTGA. The CDR3 sequence is 14 residues long. The CDR3 here is CASSQWDLTDTQYF. Here the CDR3 DNA reads TGTGCCAGCAGCCAATGGGACCTCACAGATACGCAGTATTTT.

This clonotype was found many times. This sequence joins TRBV2 and TRBJ2-7; 7 bases map to TRBD1. Germline assignment: CDR1 SNHLY and CDR2 FYNNEI. The length of the CDR3 is 15 residues. After removal of 6 bases from V and 0 bases from J, the junction contained 8 bases not matched to a gene. The DNA for the CDR3 is TGTGCCAGCAGGATCCCCGGGACAGACTCCTACGAGCAGTACTTC. Protein sequence: CASRIPGTDSYEQYF.